Described below is a single TCR beta chain sequence and its context. The junction departs from germline at one end; a sequencing error may be responsible. Diagnostic decisions used clinical symptoms, serum thyroxine and TRAb, thyroid ultrasound and orbital computed tomography. This sample stems from a study of T cells in Graves' hyperthyroidism and ophthalmopathy. Study overall: Before any treatment, at initial diagnosis, peripheral blood was collected.

Amplification targeted TCR beta CDR3 regions from RNA transcripts. First-round RT-PCR targeting the TCR CDR3 was performed with the HTBI primer set. Each CDR3 protein is one row after TCRdb ran MiXCR on the multiplex PCR reads. The sample has 550,000 to 850,000 distinct CDR3 sequences, roughly a sixth seen once. The sequenced material came from blood. This TCR was recovered from a woman aged 45-65 years with Graves' hyperthyroidism that later progressed to Graves' ophthalmopathy.

The CDR3 reads CASSPSGQGAQPQHF. Here the CDR3 DNA reads TGTGCCAGCAGCCCCTCGGGACAGGGGGCTCAGCCCCAGCATTTT. The genes are TRBV5-1 and TRBJ1-5; 12 bases fit TRBD1. CDR1 and CDR2 from the germline V gene are SGHRS and YFSETQ. The CDR3 contains 15 residues.